A single sample gave rise to the 18 T cell receptor beta chains below, sequenced in a study of T cell responses to AZD1222 COVID-19 vaccine (dated by TCRdb to about 2021). Reading the label with the study, this specimen's time point is: about 28 days (+/-7) after the second vaccine dose. Library preparation was by the immunoSEQ multiplex PCR assay. What TCRdb holds here is the immuneACCESS table cut down to in-frame rearrangements. Part of the clones is not present; checked against another copy, under half of the missing clones reflect an unresolved V gene, and the others are unexplained. The sample profile shows some 190,000 clones; about nine tenths of them were found once. The ten top clones hold 1.5% to 2.5% of the sample. The sample consisted of peripheral blood, taken 28 days after the second AZD1222 dose. The receptors originated from an adult who received the AZD1222 COVID-19 vaccine.

V is TRBV12-3 or TRBV12-4 and J is TRBJ2-7, with D perhaps being TRBD1 or TRBD2 (6 bases each). V gave up 7 bases and J gave up 5 bases, with 9 bases separating them. The CDR3 is made up of 11 amino acids. The CDR3 spells CASIGGHEQYF. CDR3 in DNA: TGTGCCAGCATCGGGGGCCACGAGCAGTACTTC.

J is TRBJ2-2 and V is TRBV5-1; unclear D gene. Germline V gene data show CDR1 as SGHRS and CDR2 as YFSETQ. There are 16 residues in the CDR3. V was shortened by 1 base and J by 2 bases, with 12 bases between the two germline ends. CDR3 coding DNA: TGCGCCAGCAGCTTGTTGGCAGGTACTAACACCGGGGAGCTGTTTTTT. It encodes CASSLLAGTNTGELFF.

A single count supports this clone. The DNA of the CDR3 is TGCGCCAGCAGCCAAGATCCCGGAAACACCATATATTTT. Protein: CASSQDPGNTIYF. The rearrangement links TRBV4-1 to TRBJ1-3, with D hard to call. The V gene lost 0 bases and the J gene lost 4 bases, with 4 bases spanning the gap. Germline CDR1 MGHRA, CDR2 YSYEKL. There are 13 residues in the CDR3.

The chain couples TRBV29-1 to TRBJ2-2; 8 bases fit TRBD2. Germline V gene data show CDR1 as SQVTM and CDR2 as ANQGSEA. With V trimmed by 6 bases and J by 6 bases, 9 bases remained unmatched. The CDR3 loop spans 14 amino acids. CDR3 DNA: TGCAGCGTGGTGGGACTAGGGTTAGCCGGGGAGCTGTTTTTT. Protein product: CSVVGLGLAGELFF.

A single count supports this clone. V gene TRBV2 combines with J gene TRBJ1-5, with a possible D match to TRBD1 (6 bases). Deletions cut 6 bases from V and 3 bases from J, with 12 bases between. The CDR3 spans 14 residues. CDR1 SNHLY and CDR2 FYNNEI come from the germline V gene. The CDR3 DNA follows: TGTGCCAGCAGATTGGACAGCCTCAATCAGCCCCAGCATTTT. It is translated as CASRLDSLNQPQHF.

The V and J genes are TRBV28 and TRBJ2-2, with 7 bases aligning to TRBD2. The CDR3 is made up of 16 amino acids. CDR1 is MDHEN, CDR2 SYDVKM, per germline. J gave up 7 bases and V 1 base, and 9 bases lay outside the gene matches. The DNA of the CDR3 is TGTGCCAGCAGTTTATTGGACCGGGGGGAGGGCGGGGAGCTGTTTTTT. Its protein product is CASSLLDRGEGGELFF.

J is TRBJ2-1 and V is TRBV11-2, with 8 bases aligning to TRBD2. This CDR3 is 15 amino acids long. CDR1 SGHAT and CDR2 FQNNGV come from the germline V gene. V lost 1 base to trimming and J lost 7 bases; unmatched junction nucleotides: 6. The CDR3, as DNA: TGTGCCAGCAGCTTAGTGGCGGGGGGCTGGAATGAGCAGTTCTTC. Amino acids: CASSLVAGGWNEQFF.

The chain joins TRBV28 to TRBJ2-2; D unclear. Germline V gives CDR1 MDHEN, CDR2 SYDVKM. This CDR3 comprises 15 residues. Trimming cost V 2 bases and J 2 bases, with 9 bases left between them. The CDR3 DNA reads TGTGCCAGCAGTTTACCGGACGGAAACACCGGGGAGCTGTTTTTT. Translating gives CASSLPDGNTGELFF.

The chain couples TRBV6-5 to TRBJ2-1, with 7 bases that match TRBD1. V shed 7 bases, J shed 3 bases, and the junction held 6 bases outside the gene matches. CDR3 size: 14 residues. Germline V gene sequence: CDR1 MNHEY, CDR2 SVGAGI. The CDR3 here is CASKNDRVYNEQFF. CDR3 in DNA: TGTGCCAGCAAGAACGACAGGGTCTACAATGAGCAGTTCTTC.

The chain has TRBV7-9 and TRBJ1-6, with D possibly matching TRBD1 (5 bases). The CDR3 runs to 17 residues. Germline-derived CDR1 and CDR2 are SEHNR and FQNEAQ (reference sequence). V lost 5 bases and J 10 bases, leaving 24 bases between the germline ends. CDR3 sequence: CASSPRTGTEGGSPLHF. The CDR3 region has the DNA TGTGCCAGCAGCCCCCGAACCGGGACCGAAGGCGGGTCACCCCTCCACTTT.

CDR3 sequence: CASSTRTGGRAEAFF. Here the CDR3 DNA reads TGTGCCAGCAGTACGCGGACAGGGGGAAGGGCTGAAGCTTTCTTT. The chain links TRBV2 to TRBJ1-1, with 10 bases fitting TRBD1. Losses at the gene ends were 5 bases for V and 6 bases for J; bases not matched to a gene: 9. CDR3 length equals 15 residues. Germline assignment: CDR1 SNHLY and CDR2 FYNNEI.

The chain is built from TRBV28 and TRBJ1-5, with D possibly TRBD1 on 5 matching bases. V lost 5 bases and J lost 2, with 16 bases in between. The germline V gene encodes CDR1 MDHEN and CDR2 SYDVKM. The CDR3 covers 16 residues. The CDR3 DNA reads as TGTGCCAGCAGTCCTGACCTCCGGGGGGGCAATCAGCCCCAGCATTTT. Translation: CASSPDLRGGNQPQHF.

The gene calls are TRBV7-9 and TRBJ2-1; the D is unclear. V was shortened by 5 bases and J by 0 bases, with 11 bases between the two germline ends. The CDR3 runs 15 residues. From germline, CDR1 is SEHNR and CDR2 FQNEAQ (reference sequence). CDR3 sequence (DNA): TGTGCCAGCAGCCCAAAAAGTCCCTCCTACAATGAGCAGTTCTTC. The encoded protein is CASSPKSPSYNEQFF.

The V call is TRBV29-1, the J call TRBJ2-5, with TRBD1 as a possible D gene (6 bases). This CDR3 region has 14 residues. Between the trimmed V and J ends, which lost 1 base and 2 bases, there was a span of 11 bases. Germline assignment: CDR1 SQVTM and CDR2 ANQGSEA. The CDR3 is CSVEAPDRQETQYF. In nucleotides, the CDR3 is TGCAGCGTTGAAGCACCGGACAGACAAGAGACCCAGTACTTC. The whole variable domain, filled in from reference TRBV29-1 and TRBJ2-5, reads SAVISQKPSRDICQRGTSLTIQCQVDSQVTMMFWYRQQPGQSLTLIATANQGSEATYESGFVIDKFPISRPNLTFSTLTVSNMSPEDSSIYLCSVEAPDRQETQYFGPGTRLLVL.

The chain employs TRBV7-3 and TRBJ2-3; 9 bases fit TRBD2. The CDR3 has 14 residues. Per germline, CDR1 SGHTA and CDR2 FQGTGA. Trimming cost V 7 bases and J 0 bases; bases outside gene matches: 2. The CDR3 here is CASKTSGSTDTQYF. As DNA, the CDR3 is TGTGCCAGCAAAACTAGCGGGAGCACAGATACGCAGTATTTT.

The V gene is TRBV6-6, the J gene TRBJ2-7, with D hard to call. This CDR3 has 14 amino acids. CDR1 is MNHNY and CDR2 is SVGAGI in the germline V gene (reference sequence). V lost 7 bases to trimming and J lost 3 bases, with 16 bases between them. CDR3 region: CASTLLSGVYEQYF. In nucleotides, the CDR3 is TGTGCCAGCACTTTGCTCTCTGGGGTCTACGAGCAGTACTTC.

This chain joins TRBV30 and TRBJ2-2; possibly TRBD1 or TRBD2 for D (6 bases each). CDR3 length: 15 residues. Germline V gives CDR1 GTSNPN, CDR2 SVGIG (reference sequence). The V end was cut by 3 bases, the J end by 1 base, with 12 bases between. The CDR3 is CAWSRKGGNTGELFF. CDR3 bases: TGTGCCTGGAGCCGTAAGGGGGGGAACACCGGGGAGCTGTTTTTT.

This clone came up once. The chain combines TRBV7-3 with TRBJ1-1; TRBD1 aligns across 10 bases. With 0 bases clipped from V and 10 bases from J, the junction kept 5 bases outside the gene matches. Germline lookup yields CDR1 SGHTA and CDR2 FQGTGA. There are 14 residues in the CDR3. CDR3 amino acids: CASSLTPGQGGAFF. CDR3 DNA: TGTGCCAGCAGCTTAACCCCCGGACAGGGGGGAGCTTTCTTT.